This entry lists 12 T cell receptor beta chains sequenced from one sample in a study of Graves' ophthalmopathy and Graves' hyperthyroidism. From RNA, the CDR3 regions of TCR beta chains were amplified and sequenced. The authors performed first-round RT-PCR with HTBI primers and then a second-round multiplex PCR. TCRdb re-called the multiplex PCR reads through MiXCR, storing one row per CDR3 protein. The sample records around 1,200,000 distinct CDR3 sequences, about two fifths being singletons. Sequences were obtained from peripheral blood or thyroid tissue (not recorded which). These receptors all come from an adult man with Graves' hyperthyroidism.

The chain combines TRBV10-2 with TRBJ1-1; maybe TRBD1 (6 bases). Trimming removed 6 bases at V and 1 base at J, with 12 bases between. This CDR3 spans 14 amino acids. Germline CDR1 reads WSHSY; CDR2 reads SAAADI. In DNA, the CDR3 is TGCGCCAGCAGGCTTCTACAGGGGAACACTGAAGCTTTCTTT. Encoded protein: CASRLLQGNTEAFF.

In its sample, this clonotype was seen many times. The chain carries TRBV12-3 or TRBV12-4 and TRBJ1-5; perhaps TRBD1 as D (5 bases). V shed 3 bases and J shed 9 bases, with 12 bases lying between them. CDR3 size: 13 residues. As DNA, the CDR3 is TGTGCCAGCAGTTTTCGGGGGGGGTGGCCCCAGCATTTT. As protein: CASSFRGGWPQHF.

This clonotype came up once. The gene calls are TRBV25-1 and TRBJ1-6; D is perhaps TRBD1 (5 bases). The CDR3 totals 13 residues. V lost 6 bases and J lost 8, with 11 bases in between. Germline values: CDR1 MGHDK, CDR2 SYGVNS. As DNA, the CDR3 is TGTGCCAGCAGACAGGACCCGTATTCACCCCTCCACTTT. This codes for CASRQDPYSPLHF.

V usage is TRBV4-3 and J usage is TRBJ2-7; the match to TRBD2 covers 7 bases. This CDR3 has 16 residues. Germline lookup yields CDR1 LGHNA and CDR2 YSLEER. The ends lost 3 bases at V and 0 bases at J; junction bases unmatched: 8. The chain's CDR3 is CASSHLASGYSYEQYF. Here the CDR3 DNA reads TGCGCCAGCAGCCACCTAGCTAGCGGATACTCCTACGAGCAGTACTTC.

The V gene is TRBV7-6, the J gene TRBJ1-5, with 7 bases that match TRBD1. Germline V CDR1 and CDR2: SGHVS, FNYEAQ. This CDR3 contains 15 residues. V trimming: 4 bases; J trimming: 4 bases; junction bases outside the gene matches: 7. The CDR3 reads CASSSPGQPNQPQHF. The CDR3 region has the DNA TGTGCCAGCAGCTCCCCGGGACAGCCGAATCAGCCCCAGCATTTT.

J is TRBJ1-2 and V is TRBV12-3 or TRBV12-4; no reliable D call. The CDR3 is 13 amino acids. V lost 5 bases and J 4 bases, leaving 11 bases between the germline ends. The CDR3 spells CASSIKLTYGYTF. In nucleotides, the CDR3 is TGTGCCAGCAGTATTAAGCTCACCTATGGCTACACCTTC.

The rearrangement joins TRBV13 to TRBJ2-7; 8 bases are a match to TRBD2. This CDR3 region has 13 residues. V trimming: 5 bases; J trimming: 6 bases; junction bases outside the gene matches: 6. The germline gives CDR1 PRHDT, CDR2 FYEKMQ (reference sequence). For the CDR3, the DNA is TGTGCCAGCAGCGCGCCTGCGGGGGGCGAGCAGTACTTC. Its protein is CASSAPAGGEQYF.

A note on this clonotype: At one end the junction does not follow the germline gene, possibly because of a read error. The gene calls are TRBV9 and TRBJ2-7; D is unresolved. The CDR3 loop spans 14 amino acids. From germline, CDR1 is SGDLS and CDR2 YYNGEE. CDR3 in DNA: TGTGCCAGCAGCGCAACGGACGGCTCCTACGAGCAGTGCTTC. This gives the protein CASSATDGSYEQCF.

This clonotype was found many times. This chain joins TRBV12-3 or TRBV12-4 and TRBJ1-1; 7 nucleotides agree with TRBD1. V lost 10 bases and J lost 4; bases outside the gene matches: 6. The CDR3 runs 12 residues. In DNA form, the CDR3 reads TGTGCCACCCAACAGGGGAGCACTGAAGCTTTCTTT. Residues: CATQQGSTEAFF.

There are many counts of this clonotype. This chain uses TRBV5-1 with TRBJ2-5; D perhaps matches TRBD1 (5 bases). CDR1 and CDR2 from the germline V gene are SGHRS and YFSETQ. This CDR3 region has 15 residues. The germline V and J ends were trimmed by 0 bases and 2 bases, with 11 bases remaining between them. The CDR3 sequence: CASSLGGQPQETQYF. CDR3 in DNA: TGCGCCAGCAGCTTGGGAGGACAACCACAAGAGACCCAGTACTTC.

This sequence joins TRBV19 and TRBJ1-1; D call uncertain. In germline, CDR1 is LNHDA, CDR2 SQIVND (reference sequence). CDR3 length: 16 amino acids. Trimming stripped 9 bases from V and 0 bases from J, with 20 bases between. The CDR3 bases are TGTGCCAGCCCTCCGGGCCCCGAGGTCATGAACACTGAAGCTTTCTTT. This translates into CASPPGPEVMNTEAFF.

This clonotype was observed many times. The chain employs TRBV10-3 and TRBJ1-4; 9 bases line up with TRBD1. This CDR3 comprises 14 residues. Germline values: CDR1 ENHRY, CDR2 SYGVKD. Unmatched junction bases numbered 5, after V lost 7 bases and J lost 5 bases. CDR3 sequence: CAIKNGTGNEKLFF. The CDR3 bases are TGTGCCATCAAAAACGGGACAGGGAATGAAAAACTGTTTTTT.